The 26 T cell receptor beta chains given below trace back to one sample, sequenced in a study of T cell changes during pregnancy in multiple sclerosis. Generated by immunoSEQ multiplex PCR, the TCRdb table keeps only in-frame clones and is missing some. The sample includes 40,000 to 45,000 clones, nearly 90% of them seen just once. The sequencing here drew on CD4+ T cells from peripheral blood mononuclear cells, taken in the first trimester of pregnancy. All receptors come from a female donor with multiple sclerosis, enrolled in a pregnancy study.

The chain combines TRBV5-4 with TRBJ2-5; D may be TRBD2 (5 bases). Germline V lookup: CDR1 SGHNT, CDR2 YYREEE (reference sequence). The CDR3 runs to 17 residues. V was trimmed by 0 bases and J by 2 bases, leaving 17 bases between them. This CDR3 reads CASSLGLRVRGQETQYF. The CDR3 DNA reads TGTGCCAGCAGCTTGGGTTTGAGGGTACGGGGACAAGAGACCCAGTACTTC. The full variable domain, its missing parts supplied by reference TRBV5-4 and TRBJ2-5, is ETGVTQSPTHLIKTRGQQVTLRCSSQSGHNTVSWYQQALGQGPQFIFQYYREEENGRGNFPPRFSGLQFPNYSSELNVNALELDDSALYLCASSLGLRVRGQETQYFGPGTRLLVL.

This rearrangement joins TRBV6-6 to TRBJ2-1, with a possible D match to TRBD2 (5 bases). Germline V gene sequence: CDR1 MNHNY, CDR2 SVGAGI (reference sequence). The CDR3 totals 14 residues. Trimming cost V 5 bases and J 5 bases, with 13 bases left between them. The CDR3 DNA follows: TGTGCCAGCAGTCCCATAAGCGGCCACAATGAGCAGTTCTTC. Protein sequence: CASSPISGHNEQFF.

The J gene is TRBJ2-1, the V gene TRBV21-1; the D call of TRBD2 is as the table states it, not checked on the DNA. TRBV21-1 is a listed pseudogene. There are 16 residues in the CDR3. CDR3 coding DNA: TGTGCCAGCAGCCTCCTCTCAGCGGGAGAATACAATGAGCAGTTCTTC. Its protein product is CASSLLSAGEYNEQFF.

A few counts support this clone. V and J are TRBV11-2 and TRBJ1-5; no firm D call. V gave up 6 bases and J gave up 2 bases, with 14 bases separating them. The germline V gene encodes CDR1 SGHAT and CDR2 FQNNGV. The CDR3 spans 15 residues. CDR3 in amino acids: CASSYDWRGNQPQHF. CDR3 sequence (DNA): TGTGCCAGCAGTTATGACTGGCGGGGCAATCAGCCCCAGCATTTT.

This chain joins TRBV28 and TRBJ2-5, with D possibly matching TRBD2 (6 bases). CDR3 size: 17 residues. V was pared by 6 bases and J by 5 bases, with 25 bases between. Per germline, CDR1 MDHEN and CDR2 SYDVKM. The CDR3 loop reads CASSHPERLPRGETQYF. CDR3 coding DNA: TGTGCCAGCAGCCACCCCGAAAGACTCCCCCGGGGGGAGACCCAGTACTTC.

This chain joins TRBV18 and TRBJ2-3; D might be TRBD2 (5 bases). Germline V gene sequence: CDR1 KGHSH, CDR2 LQKENI. CDR3 length equals 17 residues. Trimming removed 6 bases from V and 2 bases from J, with 21 bases in between. This chain's CDR3 is CASSPTSRLAATDTQYF. The CDR3, as DNA: TGTGCCAGCTCCCCAACCAGTCGTCTAGCTGCCACAGATACGCAGTATTTT.

The chain links TRBV30 to TRBJ2-7; D possibly corresponds to TRBD2 (5 bases). Germline CDR1 and CDR2: GTSNPN and SVGIG (reference sequence). V was pared by 1 base and J by 6 bases, with 19 bases between. This CDR3 region has 15 residues. This chain's CDR3 is CAWSGKGAGGLEQYF. The CDR3 bases are TGTGCCTGGAGTGGGAAGGGTGCGGGTGGTCTCGAGCAGTACTTC.

The chain is built from TRBV27 and TRBJ2-7; 7 positions agree with TRBD1. The CDR3 loop spans 14 amino acids. V was pared by 5 bases and J by 6 bases, with 10 bases of the junction left unmatched. The germline CDR1 and CDR2 sequences are MNHEY and SMNVEV (reference sequence). The CDR3 DNA reads as TGTGCCAGCAGTGCGGCTCCTACAGGGGTCGAGCAGTACTTC. This translates into CASSAAPTGVEQYF.

The chain uses TRBV10-3 and TRBJ2-7; possibly TRBD2 for D (6 bases). Trimming left V 0 bases short and J 5 bases short, with 14 bases between. This CDR3 contains 15 residues. CDR1 ENHRY and CDR2 SYGVKD come from the germline V gene. This chain's CDR3 is CAISESWGDAHEQYF. The CDR3 region has the DNA TGTGCCATCAGTGAGTCGTGGGGGGACGCCCACGAGCAGTACTTC.

CDR3 DNA: TGTGCCAGCAGCCCAGGGGGCGCGGCCAAAAACATTCAGTACTTC. Amino acids: CASSPGGAAKNIQYF. The chain joins TRBV28 to TRBJ2-4; 8 nucleotides agree with TRBD1. V gave up 6 bases and J gave up 1 base; unmatched junction bases: 5. Germline CDR1 is MDHEN and CDR2 is SYDVKM. The CDR3 has 15 residues.

The chain links TRBV9 to TRBJ2-1, with TRBD1 identical over 12 bases. Germline loops: CDR1 SGDLS, CDR2 YYNGEE. V lost 3 bases to trimming and J lost 9 bases; unmatched junction nucleotides: 7. The CDR3 consists of 15 residues. The DNA for the CDR3 is TGTGCCAGCAGCGGCCGGGACAGGGGGCTTAGTGAGCAGTTCTTC. Encoded protein: CASSGRDRGLSEQFF.

This chain uses TRBV6-4 with TRBJ2-3; 12 nucleotides line up with TRBD2. CDR3 length: 18 residues. Germline V gene lookup returns CDR1 MRHNA and CDR2 SNTAGT. The V gene end was trimmed by 5 bases and the J gene end by 0 bases; junction bases not matched to a gene: 9. The DNA of the CDR3 is TGTGCCAGCAGTAAAAGACTAGCGGGAGAAGTGAGCACAGATACGCAGTATTTT. It encodes CASSKRLAGEVSTDTQYF.

This sequence joins TRBV2 and TRBJ1-1; no firm D call. V was cut by 8 bases and J by 6 bases, with 16 bases left in between. CDR1 and CDR2 (germline): SNHLY, FYNNEI. There are 13 residues in the CDR3. Here the CDR3 DNA reads TGTGCCAGCCTCGGTGGGAGGAAGGCTGAAGCTTTCTTT. Translating gives CASLGGRKAEAFF.

The chain employs TRBV5-4 and TRBJ2-3; maybe TRBD1 (7 bases). This CDR3 is 12 amino acids long. Looked up from germline, CDR1 is SGHNT and CDR2 is YYREEE (reference sequence). V lost 4 bases and J lost 13, with 16 bases in between. In DNA form, the CDR3 reads TGTGCCAGCAGCCTGAGACAGGGCGGGGAGTATTTT. Translating gives CASSLRQGGEYF.

The CDR3, as DNA: TGCGCCAGCAGCTTGGTAAGGGGGGGCCGCGACACCGGGGAGCTGTTTTTT. Its translation is CASSLVRGGRDTGELFF. The chain joins TRBV5-1 to TRBJ2-2; tentative D call: TRBD2 (7 bases). Germline values: CDR1 SGHRS, CDR2 YFSETQ. Trimming stripped 0 bases from V and 3 bases from J, with 15 bases between. The CDR3 totals 17 residues.

The chain recombines TRBV4-1 with TRBJ2-7, with D possibly TRBD2 on 5 matching bases. Germline assignment: CDR1 MGHRA and CDR2 YSYEKL. CDR3 size: 18 residues. Trimming removed 1 base from V and 0 bases from J, with 19 bases in between. CDR3 nucleotide sequence: TGCGCCAGCAGCCAAGTTACCTTGGGAGAGGGTGCCTCCTACGAGCAGTACTTC. It yields the protein CASSQVTLGEGASYEQYF.

This clone is a singleton in its sample. The chain carries TRBV11-2 and TRBJ2-5; 7 bases are a match to TRBD2. The V segment lost 5 bases and the J segment 5 bases; nucleotides outside the gene matches: 14. The germline CDR1 and CDR2 sequences are SGHAT and FQNNGV. The CDR3 runs 16 residues. The CDR3 coding sequence is TGTGCCAGCAGCCTAGCCGGGGGGAGGGCCCTGGAGACCCAGTACTTC. It encodes CASSLAGGRALETQYF.

The chain uses TRBV30 and TRBJ2-6, with 7 nucleotides matching TRBD1. CDR3 size: 19 residues. Germline V lookup: CDR1 GTSNPN, CDR2 SVGIG (reference sequence). The junction had 13 bases not matched to a gene; V was cut back by 2 bases and J by 0 bases. This CDR3 reads CAWSLFHRGSPSGANVLTF. The CDR3 DNA reads TGTGCCTGGAGTTTGTTCCACAGGGGTAGCCCCTCTGGGGCCAACGTCCTGACTTTC.

V is TRBV19 and J is TRBJ1-5; possible D gene TRBD1, 6 bases. The V and J ends lost 10 bases and 2 bases respectively, with 15 bases between them. CDR3 length: 14 amino acids. CDR1 and CDR2 from the germline V gene are LNHDA and SQIVND (reference sequence). This chain's CDR3 is CATQGMLGNQPQHF. The DNA of the CDR3 is TGTGCCACCCAGGGGATGCTGGGCAATCAGCCCCAGCATTTT.

The rearrangement uses TRBV30 and TRBJ1-5; D is unclear. The V gene lost 2 bases and the J gene lost 9 bases, with 14 bases spanning the gap. The CDR3 is 13 residues long. Germline loops: CDR1 GTSNPN, CDR2 SVGIG (reference sequence). The CDR3 region is CAWSTEKARPQHF. CDR3 DNA: TGTGCCTGGAGTACGGAAAAAGCGCGGCCCCAGCATTTT.

V is TRBV5-8 and J is TRBJ1-1, with 12 bases that match TRBD1. V shed 3 bases, J shed 7 bases, and the junction held 4 bases outside the gene matches. CDR1 SGHTS and CDR2 YDEGEE come from the germline V gene. This CDR3 has 14 amino acids. The chain's CDR3 is CASSSGQGALEAFF. The CDR3 DNA sequence: TGTGCCAGCAGCTCGGGACAGGGGGCCCTTGAAGCTTTCTTT. The complete variable domain, with remaining parts taken from reference TRBV5-8 and TRBJ1-1, reads EAGVTQSPTHLIKTRGQQATLRCSPISGHTSVYWYQQALGLGLQFLLWYDEGEERNRGNFPPRFSGRQFPNYSSELNVNALELEDSALYLCASSSGQGALEAFFGQGTRLTVV.

The J gene is TRBJ2-7, the V gene TRBV4-1, with TRBD2 identical over 7 bases. Per germline, CDR1 MGHRA and CDR2 YSYEKL. This CDR3 has 17 amino acids. The V and J ends lost 3 bases and 1 base, in that order; junction bases with no gene match: 12. CDR3 amino acids: CASSQSGQAAGSYEQYF. The CDR3 DNA reads TGCGCCAGCAGCCAGTCGGGGCAGGCAGCGGGGTCCTACGAGCAGTACTTC.

The V and J genes are TRBV4-1 and TRBJ2-3, with D possibly matching TRBD2 (6 bases). V was clipped by 0 bases and J by 5 bases, with 18 bases between them. CDR3 length equals 17 residues. Germline CDR1 reads MGHRA; CDR2 reads YSYEKL. The CDR3 reads CASSQEAGGTRVDTQYF. The CDR3 DNA reads as TGCGCCAGCAGCCAAGAAGCGGGCGGGACCAGGGTAGATACGCAGTATTTT.

The chain recombines TRBV5-1 with TRBJ2-5; D is undetermined. With 4 bases removed from V and 4 bases from J, the gap between germline ends came to 17 bases. The CDR3 loop spans 15 amino acids. Germline V CDR1 and CDR2: SGHRS, YFSETQ. The CDR3 nucleotides read TGCGCCAGCAGCCTGGCATTTGAAAGAGGAGAGACCCAGTACTTC. It specifies CASSLAFERGETQYF.

This rearrangement joins TRBV6-5 to TRBJ1-2, with 9 bases that match TRBD1. Germline assignment: CDR1 MNHEY and CDR2 SVGAGI. V lost 5 bases, J lost 6 bases, and 7 bases stayed unmatched. The CDR3 sequence is 14 residues long. CDR3 DNA sequence: TGTGCCAGCAGTCCAGGGGACAGGGCGGATGGCTACACCTTC. Residues: CASSPGDRADGYTF.

The chain has TRBV30 and TRBJ1-5; a weak D match, TRBD1 (5 bases). The germline V gene encodes CDR1 GTSNPN and CDR2 SVGIG (reference sequence). V lost 4 bases and J lost 7, with 11 bases in between. This CDR3 has 12 amino acids. The CDR3 reads CAWKVQGQPQHF. CDR3 DNA sequence: TGTGCCTGGAAGGTCCAGGGCCAGCCCCAGCATTTT.